The clone carrying this TCR beta chain was picked up many times. The antigen remains undetermined. Through a sample-barcoded 5' primer and a J-beta primer mix, a second PCR was run for about 7 to 12 cycles. Each cDNA molecule was tagged by a template-switch adaptor that had 12 random nucleotides. A single record per CDR3 protein comes from TCRdb applying MiXCR to the 5' RACE reads. Of 800,000 to 950,000 distinct CDR3 sequences in the sample, about 27% are singletons; the top ten hold about 9.4%. Peripheral blood, roughly 9.3 milliliters per donor, was collected. This specimen belongs to a study of blood T cells in healthy people across ages. Points from the study as a whole: Unsorted PBMCs prevented conclusive naive versus antigen-experienced comparison.

Germline V gene lookup returns CDR1 DFQATT and CDR2 SNEGSKA (reference sequence). Between the trimmed V and J ends, which lost 0 bases and 10 bases, there was a span of 10 bases. This CDR3 contains 12 residues. This sample was shared with a second study, whose subject was T cells of mothers and their children. As that report states: All extracted RNA went into cDNA synthesis, approximately 1.5 ug per 15 ul.

The TCR was taken from a woman aged 40 to 49 in good health. This rearrangement joins TRBV20-1 to TRBJ2-1; D unclear. Sequences were obtained from blood. CDR3 region: CSARDSPREQFF. CDR3 bases: TGCAGTGCTAGAGATAGCCCCCGGGAGCAGTTCTTC.